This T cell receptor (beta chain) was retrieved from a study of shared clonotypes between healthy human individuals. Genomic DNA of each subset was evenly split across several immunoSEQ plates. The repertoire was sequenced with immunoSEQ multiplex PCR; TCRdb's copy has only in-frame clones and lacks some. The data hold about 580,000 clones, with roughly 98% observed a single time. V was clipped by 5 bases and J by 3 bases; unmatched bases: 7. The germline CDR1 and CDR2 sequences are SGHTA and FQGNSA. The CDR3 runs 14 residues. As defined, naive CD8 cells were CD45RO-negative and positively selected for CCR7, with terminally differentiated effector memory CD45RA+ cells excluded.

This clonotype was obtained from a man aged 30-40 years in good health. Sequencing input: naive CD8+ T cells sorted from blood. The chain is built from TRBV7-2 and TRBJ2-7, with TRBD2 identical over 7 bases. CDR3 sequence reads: CASSARLAHYEQYF. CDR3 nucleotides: TGTGCCAGCAGCGCTAGACTAGCACACTACGAGCAGTACTTC.